This entry lists 16 T cell receptor beta chains sequenced from one sample in a study of CD8 T cells in Susac syndrome. Random hexamers were used to reverse transcribe an amount of 0.5 to 1 ug RNA. A single record per CDR3 protein comes from TCRdb applying MiXCR to the immunoSEQ multiplex PCR reads. Of about 180,000 distinct CDR3 sequences listed, approximately 95% were seen once; the top ten hold 0.16%. The sequenced material came from CD8+ T cells from PBMCs. These receptors originate from a human donor with multiple sclerosis.

In DNA form, the CDR3 reads TGTGCCAGCAGCGTAGTAGGCCTTATAGGGGGGGTGAGGCAAGAGACCCAGTACTTC. Translation: CASSVVGLIGGVRQETQYF. The genes are TRBV9 and TRBJ2-5; possibly TRBD2 for D (7 bases). The ends were cut back, 0 bases at V and 2 bases at J, with 23 bases in the middle. Germline V lookup: CDR1 SGDLS, CDR2 YYNGEE. CDR3 size: 19 residues.

This chain joins TRBV29-1 and TRBJ1-2, with D possibly TRBD1 on 5 matching bases. With 7 bases removed from V and 3 bases from J, the gap between germline ends came to 15 bases. CDR1 is SQVTM, CDR2 ANQGSEA, per germline. CDR3 length equals 13 residues. In DNA form, the CDR3 reads TGCAGCGGGGACCCGGGGGAGGACTATGGCTACACCTTC. This translates into CSGDPGEDYGYTF.

The chain combines TRBV10-3 with TRBJ2-3; D is possibly TRBD1 (6 bases). CDR3 length: 14 amino acids. Per the germline V gene, CDR1 is ENHRY and CDR2 is SYGVKD. The V end lost 1 base, the J end lost 3 bases, and 8 bases lay between the germline ends. In DNA, the CDR3 is TGTGCCATCAGTGAGTTCGACAGGACAGATACGCAGTATTTT. Residues: CAISEFDRTDTQYF.

About this clonotype itself: A read error may account for a junction end that differs from germline. V usage is TRBV7-8 and J usage is TRBJ2-7, with a tentative D call TRBD1 (6 bases). Germline loops: CDR1 SGHVS, CDR2 FQNEAQ. The CDR3 runs to 15 residues. CDR3 bases: TGTGCCAGCAGGTTAGGGATACAGGGACCCTACGAGCAGTACTTC. This codes for CASRLGIQGPYEQYF.

V gene TRBV20-1 combines with J gene TRBJ2-1, with 10 bases fitting TRBD2. V was pared by 5 bases and J by 1 base, with 5 bases of the junction left unmatched. The CDR3 covers 15 residues. Germline CDR1 DFQATT, CDR2 SNEGSKA (reference sequence). The CDR3 is CSAGQLAGSYNEQFF. The CDR3 coding sequence is TGCAGTGCTGGGCAACTAGCGGGATCCTACAATGAGCAGTTCTTC.

J is TRBJ1-2 and V is TRBV5-6; D uncertain. Germline assignment: CDR1 SGHDT and CDR2 YYEEEE. V lost 2 bases, J lost 4 bases, and 12 bases lay in between. The CDR3 is made up of 14 amino acids. The CDR3 DNA sequence: TGTGCCAGCAGCTTAGGACGGCGGGGCTATGGCTACACCTTC. Amino acids: CASSLGRRGYGYTF.

The V gene is TRBV4-1, the J gene TRBJ2-1; D ambiguous. The CDR3 loop spans 14 amino acids. Germline values: CDR1 MGHRA, CDR2 YSYEKL. The germline V and J ends were trimmed by 1 base and 0 bases, with 4 bases remaining between them. CDR3 sequence (DNA): TGCGCCAGCAGCCAAGCGGGCTCCTACAATGAGCAGTTCTTC. It is translated as CASSQAGSYNEQFF.

J is TRBJ2-7 and V is TRBV28; possibly TRBD2 for D (5 bases). Looked up from germline, CDR1 is MDHEN and CDR2 is SYDVKM. The CDR3 contains 16 residues. The V and J ends lost 5 bases and 0 bases respectively, with 17 bases between them. CDR3 sequence: CASSPPGNRGSYEQYF. The CDR3, as DNA: TGTGCCAGCAGTCCCCCGGGTAATCGGGGCTCCTACGAGCAGTACTTC.

The chain couples TRBV5-1 to TRBJ2-1; TRBD2 matches at 9 bases. The CDR3 extends over 15 amino acids. The V segment lost 1 base and the J segment 5 bases; nucleotides outside the gene matches: 4. Per the germline V gene, CDR1 is SGHRS and CDR2 is YFSETQ. The CDR3 reads CASSLTTSGNNEQFF. Here the CDR3 DNA reads TGCGCCAGCAGCTTGACGACTAGCGGTAACAATGAGCAGTTCTTC.

The rearrangement uses TRBV29-1 and TRBJ2-7; weak D call: TRBD1 (6 bases). Germline V gives CDR1 SQVTM, CDR2 ANQGSEA. CDR3 length: 11 residues. The V end lost 4 bases, the J end lost 10 bases, and 14 bases lay between the germline ends. The CDR3 DNA reads TGCAGCGTTGGGTCAGGGGCGCTCCAGTACTTC. Its translation is CSVGSGALQYF.

The J gene is TRBJ2-1, the V gene TRBV12-3 or TRBV12-4; no clear D. The CDR3 is 13 residues long. V shed 2 bases and J shed 10 bases, with 12 bases lying between them. The CDR3 protein is CASSLISLGEQFF. The CDR3 DNA is TGTGCCAGCAGTTTAATCTCCCTCGGGGAGCAGTTCTTC.

The chain links TRBV13 to TRBJ2-1, with TRBD2 as a possible D gene (6 bases). The CDR3 is made up of 15 amino acids. Germline CDR1 is PRHDT and CDR2 is FYEKMQ (reference sequence). The V and J ends lost 4 bases and 3 bases respectively, with 13 bases between them. For the CDR3, the DNA is TGTGCCAGCAGCTCTGGAGGGGTTGGCTACAATGAGCAGTTCTTC. Translated, it gives CASSSGGVGYNEQFF.

The J gene is TRBJ1-4, the V gene TRBV7-9, with TRBD1 matching 11 bases. From germline, CDR1 is SEHNR and CDR2 FQNEAQ (reference sequence). With V trimmed by 5 bases and J by 12 bases, 11 bases remained unmatched. The CDR3 runs to 15 residues. The CDR3 protein is CASSAPGQGGGELFF. CDR3 bases: TGTGCCAGCAGCGCACCGGGACAGGGGGGTGGAGAACTGTTTTTT.

The chain is built from TRBV27 and TRBJ1-2; D unclear. Deletions cut 0 bases from V and 2 bases from J, with 16 bases between. Germline CDR1 MNHEY, CDR2 SMNVEV (reference sequence). This CDR3 is 17 amino acids long. This chain's CDR3 is CASSLSVRAGLNYGYTF. CDR3 bases: TGTGCCAGCAGTTTATCGGTGCGAGCAGGCCTCAACTATGGCTACACCTTC.

This chain connects TRBV6-5 to TRBJ2-3; D remains unclear. Germline lookup yields CDR1 MNHEY and CDR2 SVGAGI. This CDR3 contains 17 residues. The ends were cut back, 0 bases at V and 1 base at J, with 14 bases in the middle. The DNA for the CDR3 is TGTGCCAGCAGTTACTCGGCGTCGGACCCGGGCACAGATACGCAGTATTTT. Translation: CASSYSASDPGTDTQYF.

This clonotype was seen a handful of times. The genes are TRBV13 and TRBJ1-2; maybe TRBD1 (6 bases). The CDR3 has 13 amino acids. V lost 5 bases and J lost 6, with 13 bases in between. The V gene's germline CDR1 is PRHDT and CDR2 FYEKMQ (reference sequence). The DNA for the CDR3 is TGTGCCAGCAGCACTAGGGGGATTGATGGCTACACCTTC. Its translation: CASSTRGIDGYTF.